Below are 21 T cell receptor beta chains sequenced from a single sample in a study of patients and donors after allogeneic stem cell transplantation. TCRdb fed the RT-PCR reads into MiXCR, producing one record per CDR3 protein. The sample consists of about 160,000 distinct CDR3 sequences, 30% to 45% of them appearing once. Sequencing was performed on blood, either unsorted or a sorted T cell fraction (not recorded which). The receptors derive from a human donor who was either an allogeneic HSCT recipient or a stem cell or donor lymphocyte infusion donor (not recorded which). It is not recorded whose cells these are; they may come from a transplant donor.

This clonotype occurred a few times. This chain connects TRBV12-3 or TRBV12-4 to TRBJ1-2; D gene ambiguous. The CDR3 is 13 residues long. V was pared by 8 bases and J by 7 bases, with 17 bases between. The DNA of the CDR3 is TGTGCCAGCGGATTCGAGACGATAAGTGGCTACACCTTC. As protein: CASGFETISGYTF.

The CDR3 nucleotides are TGCGCCAGCAGCTTAGGACAGGATGAGTCCTACGAGCAGTACGTC. Its translation: CASSLGQDESYEQYV. This chain joins TRBV5-1 and TRBJ2-7; 7 bases map to TRBD1. The germline V gene has CDR1 SGHRS and CDR2 YFSETQ. The CDR3 length is 15 residues. The ends lost 2 bases at V and 1 base at J; junction bases unmatched: 6.

This clonotype was seen only a few times. The rearrangement links TRBV24-1 to TRBJ2-7, with TRBD1 matching 7 bases. The CDR3 consists of 13 residues. The V gene end was trimmed by 3 bases and the J gene end by 3 bases; junction bases not matched to a gene: 1. Per the germline V gene, CDR1 is KGHDR and CDR2 is SFDVKD. CDR3 in amino acids: CATSDGQVYEQYF. CDR3 DNA sequence: TGTGCCACCAGTGATGGACAGGTCTACGAGCAGTACTTC.

The chain links TRBV25-1 to TRBJ1-2; tentatively, D is TRBD1 (5 bases). Germline CDR1 reads MGHDK; CDR2 reads SYGVNS. The V and J ends lost 3 bases and 2 bases respectively, with 13 bases between them. The CDR3 is made up of 15 amino acids. CDR3 nucleotide sequence: TGTGCCAGCAGTGAGCCTCGGGGGGGGAACTATGGCTACACCTTC. It yields the protein CASSEPRGGNYGYTF.

V and J are TRBV5-1 and TRBJ2-2; 9 bases agree with TRBD1. The V gene end was trimmed by 5 bases and the J gene end by 4 bases; junction bases not matched to a gene: 18. The CDR3 has 19 residues. CDR1 is SGHRS and CDR2 is YFSETQ in the germline V gene. CDR3 nucleotide sequence: TGCGCCAGCAGGGGTCCACACTTGACCGGGACAGGGATCACCGGGGAGCTGTTTTTT. This codes for CASRGPHLTGTGITGELFF.

Of note for this clonotype: At one end, the junction sequence differs from germline, possibly due to a read error. The chain employs TRBV20-1 and TRBJ2-4; possibly TRBD2 for D (6 bases). The germline gives CDR1 DFQATT, CDR2 SNEGSKA (reference sequence). This CDR3 is built from 10 residues. As DNA, the CDR3 is TGCAGTGCACCTATCCGGGGGATAGTCTTC. This translates into CSAPIRGIVF.

The V gene is TRBV20-1, the J gene TRBJ1-4; D not resolved. Germline V CDR1 and CDR2: DFQATT, SNEGSKA (reference sequence). The CDR3 totals 15 residues. V lost 0 bases and J 5 bases, leaving 13 bases between the germline ends. DNA for the CDR3: TGCAGTGCTAGAGATACCCCGGATAGGAATGAAAAACTGTTTTTT. Its translation is CSARDTPDRNEKLFF.

This rearrangement joins TRBV27 to TRBJ1-5, with a weak D call TRBD1 (6 bases). Germline assignment: CDR1 MNHEY and CDR2 SMNVEV (reference sequence). CDR3 length: 15 residues. Trimming took 1 base from V and 4 from J, leaving 11 bases between them. DNA for the CDR3: TGTGCCAGCAGTTTATTCAGGGGAGGTAATCAGCCCCAGCATTTT. It specifies CASSLFRGGNQPQHF.

V and J are TRBV27 and TRBJ1-5; D ambiguous. The CDR3 spans 13 residues. Trimming removed 8 bases from V and 4 bases from J, with 12 bases in between. Germline V gene lookup returns CDR1 MNHEY and CDR2 SMNVEV (reference sequence). CDR3 sequence reads: CASGRRTNQPQHF. The CDR3 nucleotides are TGTGCCAGCGGAAGGAGGACTAATCAGCCCCAGCATTTT.

The J gene is TRBJ1-3, the V gene TRBV3-1; 8 nucleotides match TRBD1. With 3 bases clipped from V and 7 bases from J, the junction kept 5 bases outside the gene matches. From germline, CDR1 is LGHDT and CDR2 YNNKEL (reference sequence). CDR3 size: 14 residues. The CDR3 DNA sequence: TGTGCCAGCAGCCAGGTCCAGGGGGCCAACACCATATATTTT. This codes for CASSQVQGANTIYF.

The CDR3 sequence: CSAREPASNYGYTF. For the CDR3, the DNA is TGCAGTGCTAGAGAGCCGGCTAGTAACTATGGCTACACCTTC. This chain connects TRBV20-1 to TRBJ1-2; D uncertain. This CDR3 contains 14 residues. The V end lost 0 bases, the J end lost 1 base, and 9 bases lay between the germline ends. Germline lookup yields CDR1 DFQATT and CDR2 SNEGSKA (reference sequence).

This clonotype was recorded only once. The rearrangement links TRBV28 to TRBJ1-5; TRBD1 agrees at 7 bases. Germline-derived CDR1 and CDR2 are MDHEN and SYDVKM. The CDR3 length is 16 residues. V was clipped by 1 base and J by 3 bases; unmatched bases: 6. The CDR3 protein is CASSLLQGLDNQPQHF. The CDR3 nucleotides read TGTGCCAGCAGTTTATTACAGGGGCTAGACAATCAGCCCCAGCATTTT.

This sequence joins TRBV5-5 and TRBJ1-4, with D uncertain. Trimming left V 0 bases short and J 8 bases short, with 14 bases between. Germline V gives CDR1 SGHKS, CDR2 YYEKEE (reference sequence). The length of the CDR3 is 15 residues. As DNA, the CDR3 is TGTGCCAGCAGCTTGGTCGCGGTCATGGGAGAAAAACTGTTTTTT. It specifies CASSLVAVMGEKLFF. Filled out from reference TRBV5-5 and TRBJ1-4, the complete variable domain reads DAGVTQSPTHLIKTRGQQVTLRCSPISGHKSVSWYQQVLGQGPQFIFQYYEKEERGRGNFPDRFSARQFPNYSSELNVNALLLGDSALYLCASSLVAVMGEKLFFGSGTQLSVL.

The chain links TRBV5-6 to TRBJ1-1; the D gene is possibly TRBD1 (5 bases). Deletions cut 2 bases from V and 4 bases from J, with 9 bases between. Germline V lookup: CDR1 SGHDT, CDR2 YYEEEE. CDR3 length: 13 amino acids. For the CDR3, the DNA is TGTGCCAGCAGCTTACAGGAACCCACTGAAGCTTTCTTT. Translated: CASSLQEPTEAFF.

The chain uses TRBV12-3 or TRBV12-4 and TRBJ2-7; D not resolved. Trimming stripped 8 bases from V and 7 bases from J, with 12 bases between. This CDR3 has 11 residues. CDR3 coding DNA: TGTGCCAGCGCCCTCTTCTTGGAGCAGTACTTC. It codes for CASALFLEQYF.

Only one count was recorded for this clonotype. The chain combines TRBV20-1 with TRBJ2-4, with TRBD1 matching 7 bases. With 2 bases clipped from V and 10 bases from J, the junction kept 5 bases outside the gene matches. This CDR3 spans 12 amino acids. CDR1 and CDR2 from the germline V gene are DFQATT and SNEGSKA (reference sequence). CDR3 protein: CSARNRGVIQYF. As DNA, the CDR3 is TGCAGTGCTAGAAACAGGGGAGTGATTCAGTACTTC.

This clonotype was recorded a few times. This rearrangement joins TRBV29-1 to TRBJ2-3, with a tentative D call TRBD1 (5 bases). Germline lookup yields CDR1 SQVTM and CDR2 ANQGSEA. V lost 2 bases and J lost 9, with 12 bases in between. The CDR3 sequence is 12 residues long. The CDR3: CSVEMTADTQYF. The CDR3 nucleotides read TGCAGCGTTGAAATGACAGCCGACACGCAGTATTTT.

The CDR3 sequence: CASSAPGGTEAFF. In DNA, the CDR3 is TGTGCCAGCAGCGCCCCGGGCGGAACTGAAGCTTTCTTT. The chain is built from TRBV6-2 or TRBV6-3 and TRBJ1-1; D is undetermined. V was trimmed by 6 bases and J by 5 bases, leaving 13 bases between them. The CDR3 is made up of 13 amino acids. The germline CDR1 and CDR2 sequences are MNHEY and SVGEGT.

The chain recombines TRBV12-3 or TRBV12-4 with TRBJ1-6, with a weak D call TRBD1 (6 bases). The germline V and J ends were trimmed by 6 bases and 0 bases, with 12 bases remaining between them. The CDR3 runs to 16 residues. This CDR3 reads CASRVTGSSYNSPLHF. In DNA, the CDR3 is TGTGCCAGCAGAGTTACAGGGAGCTCCTATAATTCACCCCTCCACTTT.

This clonotype was detected once. The V call is TRBV7-2, the J call TRBJ2-3, with D possibly called TRBD1 or TRBD2 (7 bases each). The CDR3 totals 15 residues. CDR1 SGHTA and CDR2 FQGNSA come from the germline V gene. The V and J ends lost 6 bases and 5 bases respectively, with 18 bases between them. The CDR3 reads CASSPQGGPLDTQYF. The CDR3 bases are TGTGCCAGCAGTCCCCAGGGGGGGCCTTTAGATACGCAGTATTTT.

This clonotype occurred a few times. The chain couples TRBV6-6 to TRBJ1-2; a weak D match, TRBD1 (6 bases). V shed 0 bases and J shed 2 bases, with 13 bases lying between them. Per germline, CDR1 MNHNY and CDR2 SVGAGI (reference sequence). This CDR3 is built from 16 residues. The chain's CDR3 is CASSYSTGRGNYGYTF. As DNA, the CDR3 is TGTGCCAGCAGTTACTCGACTGGGAGGGGGAACTATGGCTACACCTTC.